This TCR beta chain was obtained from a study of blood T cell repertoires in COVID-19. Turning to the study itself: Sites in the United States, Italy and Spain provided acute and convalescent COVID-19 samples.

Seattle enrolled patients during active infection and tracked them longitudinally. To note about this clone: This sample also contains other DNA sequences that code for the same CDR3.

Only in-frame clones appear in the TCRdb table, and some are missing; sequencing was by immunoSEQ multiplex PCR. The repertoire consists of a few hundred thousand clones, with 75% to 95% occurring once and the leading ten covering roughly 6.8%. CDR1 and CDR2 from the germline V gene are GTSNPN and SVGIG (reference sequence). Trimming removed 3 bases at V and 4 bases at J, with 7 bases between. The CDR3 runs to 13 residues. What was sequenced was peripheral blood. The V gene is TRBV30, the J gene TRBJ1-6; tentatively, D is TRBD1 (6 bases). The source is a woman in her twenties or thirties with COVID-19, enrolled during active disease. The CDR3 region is CAWSGQYNSPLHF. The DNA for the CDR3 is TGTGCCTGGAGCGGACAGTATAATTCACCCCTCCACTTT.